This T cell receptor beta chain was recorded in a study of CD8 T cells in Susac syndrome. V trimming: 0 bases; J trimming: 7 bases; junction bases outside the gene matches: 15. Germline assignment: CDR1 SGDLS and CDR2 YYNGEE. The CDR3 loop spans 18 amino acids. When the RNA was reverse transcribed, random hexamers were used with an input of about 0.5 to 1 ug. One entry per CDR3 protein, called by TCRdb with MiXCR from the immunoSEQ multiplex PCR reads. The sample consists of about 120,000 distinct CDR3 sequences, around 96% of them appearing once. This clonotype was obtained from a human donor with Susac syndrome. This chain connects TRBV9 to TRBJ2-1; 8 bases match TRBD2. The specimen was CD4+ T cells from PBMCs. The CDR3 spells CASSVALTSGSSLNEQFF. DNA of the CDR3: TGTGCCAGCAGCGTAGCTTTGACCAGCGGGAGCTCTTTAAATGAGCAGTTCTTC.